This entry lists 21 T cell receptor beta chains sequenced from one sample in a study of PD-1 blockade in classical Hodgkin lymphoma. Only in-frame clones appear in the TCRdb table, and some are missing; sequencing was by immunoSEQ multiplex PCR. The sample yields 98,000 or so clones, 89% seen once. There was relapse after autologous stem cell transplantation in every patient, and there was variation in brentuximab vedotin exposure. The starting material was peripheral blood mononuclear cells (PBMCs), obtained before the second cycle of nivolumab. The receptor source for this set is a human donor with classical Hodgkin lymphoma.

The gene calls are TRBV7-9 and TRBJ2-3, with 10 bases aligning to TRBD2. The CDR3 has 15 amino acids. The ends lost 5 bases at V and 2 bases at J; junction bases unmatched: 4. Germline V gene sequence: CDR1 SEHNR, CDR2 FQNEAQ (reference sequence). Written as DNA, the CDR3 is TGTGCCAGCAGCGTAGGACTAGCGGACACAGATACGCAGTATTTT. Its translation is CASSVGLADTDTQYF.

The rearrangement joins TRBV5-1 to TRBJ1-5, with TRBD1 as a possible D gene (6 bases). V was clipped by 3 bases and J by 7 bases, with 14 bases between them. CDR3 length equals 14 residues. Germline V CDR1 and CDR2: SGHRS, YFSETQ. The CDR3 loop is CASSYQGLGQPQHF. CDR3 DNA: TGCGCCAGCAGCTACCAGGGGCTGGGGCAGCCCCAGCATTTT.

This clone has more than one count but fewer than ten. V usage is TRBV9 and J usage is TRBJ2-4, with D perhaps TRBD1 (6 bases). Germline CDR1 and CDR2: SGDLS and YYNGEE. The CDR3 is 14 amino acids. V gave up 4 bases and J gave up 4 bases, with 12 bases separating them. CDR3 in amino acids: CASSSKDRKNIQYF. DNA for the CDR3: TGTGCCAGCAGCTCTAAGGACAGAAAAAACATTCAGTACTTC.

V gene TRBV18 combines with J gene TRBJ2-7, with 8 bases identical to TRBD2. J was trimmed by 0 bases and V by 5 bases; bases with no gene match: 6. This CDR3 has 15 amino acids. CDR1 and CDR2 from the germline V gene are KGHSH and LQKENI. CDR3 in amino acids: CASSSDRGGSYEQYF. The CDR3 DNA sequence: TGTGCCAGCTCATCTGACCGGGGGGGCTCCTACGAGCAGTACTTC. Full variable domain (missing parts from reference TRBV18 and TRBJ2-7): NAGVMQNPRHLVRRRGQEARLRCSPMKGHSHVYWYRQLPEEGLKFMVYLQKENIIDESGMPKERFSAEFPKEGPSILRIQQVVRGDSAAYFCASSSDRGGSYEQYFGPGTRLTVT.

The J gene is TRBJ2-1, the V gene TRBV27; 10 positions match TRBD2. Trimming took 2 bases from V and 3 from J; bases not matched to a gene: 4. Per the germline V gene, CDR1 is MNHEY and CDR2 is SMNVEV (reference sequence). The CDR3 loop spans 16 amino acids. This CDR3 reads CASSLTASGSYNEQFF. The CDR3 coding sequence is TGTGCCAGCAGTTTAACCGCTAGCGGGAGCTACAATGAGCAGTTCTTC.

This rearrangement joins TRBV19 to TRBJ2-1, with D possibly TRBD1 on 5 matching bases. This CDR3 is built from 14 residues. Trimming took 7 bases from V and 6 from J, leaving 16 bases between them. Germline V gene data show CDR1 as LNHDA and CDR2 as SQIVND (reference sequence). In nucleotides, the CDR3 is TGTGCCAGTAACCGTCCTGGGGCGAGCAATGAGCAGTTCTTC. This codes for CASNRPGASNEQFF.

The genes are TRBV6-1 and TRBJ2-7; TRBD1 agrees at 7 bases. V lost 7 bases, J lost 6 bases, and 9 bases stayed unmatched. Germline V gene lookup returns CDR1 MNHNS and CDR2 SASEGT. The CDR3 has 13 amino acids. CDR3 nucleotide sequence: TGTGCCAGCACCGAGACAGGGCCTGGCGAGCAGTACTTC. This encodes CASTETGPGEQYF.

The V call is TRBV7-2, the J call TRBJ2-1; 13 positions match TRBD2. Trimming took 5 bases from V and 7 from J; bases not matched to a gene: 5. Germline V CDR1 and CDR2: SGHTA, FQGNSA. The length of the CDR3 is 15 residues. CDR3 in DNA: TGTGCCAGCAGCCGGACTAGCGGGAGCCAAAATGAGCAGTTCTTC. This sequence encodes CASSRTSGSQNEQFF. Complete variable domain (other parts from reference TRBV7-2 and TRBJ2-1): GAGVSQSPSNKVTEKGKDVELRCDPISGHTALYWYRQSLGQGLEFLIYFQGNSAPDKSGLPSDRFSAERTGGSVSTLTIQRTQQEDSAVYLCASSRTSGSQNEQFFGPGTRLTVL.

V and J are TRBV5-4 and TRBJ2-7; 9 nucleotides agree with TRBD1. From germline, CDR1 is SGHNT and CDR2 YYREEE (reference sequence). V shed 6 bases, J shed 1 base, and the junction held 2 bases outside the gene matches. This CDR3 spans 13 amino acids. The CDR3 spells CASMGQGSYEQYF. The CDR3 DNA follows: TGTGCCAGCATGGGACAGGGATCCTACGAGCAGTACTTC.

The chain combines TRBV19 with TRBJ2-2; D ambiguous. This CDR3 region has 15 residues. Trimming cost V 1 base and J 7 bases, with 13 bases left between them. CDR1 and CDR2 (germline): LNHDA, SQIVND (reference sequence). CDR3 sequence: CASSIVGVLIGELFF. In nucleotides, the CDR3 is TGTGCCAGTAGTATAGTTGGCGTCCTTATCGGGGAGCTGTTTTTT.

This chain links TRBV2 with TRBJ2-7; D is uncertain. The CDR3 loop spans 13 amino acids. Looked up from germline, CDR1 is SNHLY and CDR2 is FYNNEI. V was trimmed by 4 bases and J by 6 bases, leaving 13 bases between them. The CDR3 reads CASSGVMAVEQYF. CDR3 nucleotides: TGTGCCAGCAGTGGGGTCATGGCCGTCGAGCAGTACTTC.

The V and J genes are TRBV27 and TRBJ2-7, with 7 bases fitting TRBD1. The V and J ends lost 4 bases and 5 bases, in that order; junction bases with no gene match: 11. The V gene's germline CDR1 is MNHEY and CDR2 SMNVEV (reference sequence). This CDR3 comprises 15 residues. As DNA, the CDR3 is TGTGCCAGCAGTTCGTGGACAGGCGTAAAGGACGAGCAGTACTTC. Translation: CASSSWTGVKDEQYF.

This clone was recorded once. The chain recombines TRBV7-6 with TRBJ2-5; D is unresolved. CDR1 is SGHVS, CDR2 FNYEAQ, per germline. The CDR3 has 14 residues. V was trimmed by 0 bases and J by 5 bases, leaving 10 bases between them. CDR3 sequence: CASSLAKGRETQYF. The CDR3 bases are TGTGCCAGCAGCTTAGCCAAGGGCAGGGAGACCCAGTACTTC.

The chain has TRBV5-1 and TRBJ2-3; 15 nucleotides match TRBD2. The CDR3 totals 18 residues. V gave up 1 base and J gave up 2 bases; unmatched junction bases: 5. The germline V gene encodes CDR1 SGHRS and CDR2 YFSETQ. The CDR3 DNA follows: TGCGCCAGCAGCTTGCGGACTAGCGGGAGGGCCATCACAGATACGCAGTATTTT. Its protein product is CASSLRTSGRAITDTQYF. Based on the CDR3 plus reference TRBV5-1 and TRBJ2-3, the full variable domain is KAGVTQTPRYLIKTRGQQVTLSCSPISGHRSVSWYQQTPGQGLQFLFEYFSETQRNKGNFPGRFSGRQFSNSRSEMNVSTLELGDSALYLCASSLRTSGRAITDTQYFGPGTRLTVL.

CDR3 in amino acids: CASSQQGTTEAFF. Written as DNA, the CDR3 is TGTGCCAGCAGCCAACAGGGAACCACTGAAGCTTTCTTT. The chain links TRBV6-6 to TRBJ1-1, with a tentative D call TRBD1 (6 bases). The germline V gene has CDR1 MNHNY and CDR2 SVGAGI (reference sequence). This CDR3 has 13 residues. Trimming left V 6 bases short and J 4 bases short, with 12 bases between.

J is TRBJ1-1 and V is TRBV11-2, with D possibly being TRBD1 (5 bases). V lost 0 bases and J 1 base, leaving 6 bases between the germline ends. The CDR3 runs 14 residues. Germline V gene data show CDR1 as SGHAT and CDR2 as FQNNGV. CDR3: CASSLETGNTEAFF. In DNA form, the CDR3 reads TGTGCCAGCAGCTTAGAAACAGGGAACACTGAAGCTTTCTTT.

The chain has TRBV5-1 and TRBJ2-1, with 10 bases fitting TRBD2. This CDR3 spans 14 amino acids. The germline gives CDR1 SGHRS, CDR2 YFSETQ. Trimming removed 4 bases from V and 7 bases from J; junction bases left unmatched: 5. The CDR3 here is CASSATSGSNEQFF. The CDR3 nucleotides read TGCGCCAGCAGCGCGACTAGCGGGTCAAATGAGCAGTTCTTC.

The J gene is TRBJ2-5, the V gene TRBV5-4, with 8 nucleotides matching TRBD2. Germline V CDR1 and CDR2: SGHNT, YYREEE (reference sequence). V dropped 2 bases and J dropped 5; count of bases not matched to a gene: 8. CDR3 length equals 15 residues. In DNA form, the CDR3 reads TGTGCCAGCAGCTTTGGGGCGGGAGGCCGGGAGACCCAGTACTTC. Residues: CASSFGAGGRETQYF.

The chain has TRBV7-9 and TRBJ2-1; maybe TRBD2 (6 bases). The length of the CDR3 is 16 residues. V lost 3 bases, J lost 0 bases, and 12 bases lay in between. The germline CDR1 and CDR2 sequences are SEHNR and FQNEAQ (reference sequence). In DNA, the CDR3 is TGTGCCAGCAGCTTCTCCCGGGGGAACTCCTACAATGAGCAGTTCTTC. This translates into CASSFSRGNSYNEQFF.

The rearrangement links TRBV10-3 to TRBJ2-1; TRBD2 aligns across 9 bases. The CDR3 extends over 16 amino acids. V dropped 3 bases and J dropped 1; count of bases not matched to a gene: 4. The V gene's germline CDR1 is ENHRY and CDR2 SYGVKD. The CDR3 here is CAISESSGISYNEQFF. CDR3 in DNA: TGTGCCATCAGTGAATCTAGCGGGATTTCCTACAATGAGCAGTTCTTC.

This chain connects TRBV11-1 to TRBJ2-4; 7 bases fit TRBD1. The CDR3 loop spans 15 amino acids. The germline V gene has CDR1 SGHAT and CDR2 FQDESV (reference sequence). Germline trimming cut 5 bases from V and 7 bases from J; bases unmatched to any gene: 11. The chain's CDR3 is CASSQPTGMRNIQYF. The CDR3 DNA is TGTGCCAGCAGCCAACCGACAGGGATGAGGAACATTCAGTACTTC.